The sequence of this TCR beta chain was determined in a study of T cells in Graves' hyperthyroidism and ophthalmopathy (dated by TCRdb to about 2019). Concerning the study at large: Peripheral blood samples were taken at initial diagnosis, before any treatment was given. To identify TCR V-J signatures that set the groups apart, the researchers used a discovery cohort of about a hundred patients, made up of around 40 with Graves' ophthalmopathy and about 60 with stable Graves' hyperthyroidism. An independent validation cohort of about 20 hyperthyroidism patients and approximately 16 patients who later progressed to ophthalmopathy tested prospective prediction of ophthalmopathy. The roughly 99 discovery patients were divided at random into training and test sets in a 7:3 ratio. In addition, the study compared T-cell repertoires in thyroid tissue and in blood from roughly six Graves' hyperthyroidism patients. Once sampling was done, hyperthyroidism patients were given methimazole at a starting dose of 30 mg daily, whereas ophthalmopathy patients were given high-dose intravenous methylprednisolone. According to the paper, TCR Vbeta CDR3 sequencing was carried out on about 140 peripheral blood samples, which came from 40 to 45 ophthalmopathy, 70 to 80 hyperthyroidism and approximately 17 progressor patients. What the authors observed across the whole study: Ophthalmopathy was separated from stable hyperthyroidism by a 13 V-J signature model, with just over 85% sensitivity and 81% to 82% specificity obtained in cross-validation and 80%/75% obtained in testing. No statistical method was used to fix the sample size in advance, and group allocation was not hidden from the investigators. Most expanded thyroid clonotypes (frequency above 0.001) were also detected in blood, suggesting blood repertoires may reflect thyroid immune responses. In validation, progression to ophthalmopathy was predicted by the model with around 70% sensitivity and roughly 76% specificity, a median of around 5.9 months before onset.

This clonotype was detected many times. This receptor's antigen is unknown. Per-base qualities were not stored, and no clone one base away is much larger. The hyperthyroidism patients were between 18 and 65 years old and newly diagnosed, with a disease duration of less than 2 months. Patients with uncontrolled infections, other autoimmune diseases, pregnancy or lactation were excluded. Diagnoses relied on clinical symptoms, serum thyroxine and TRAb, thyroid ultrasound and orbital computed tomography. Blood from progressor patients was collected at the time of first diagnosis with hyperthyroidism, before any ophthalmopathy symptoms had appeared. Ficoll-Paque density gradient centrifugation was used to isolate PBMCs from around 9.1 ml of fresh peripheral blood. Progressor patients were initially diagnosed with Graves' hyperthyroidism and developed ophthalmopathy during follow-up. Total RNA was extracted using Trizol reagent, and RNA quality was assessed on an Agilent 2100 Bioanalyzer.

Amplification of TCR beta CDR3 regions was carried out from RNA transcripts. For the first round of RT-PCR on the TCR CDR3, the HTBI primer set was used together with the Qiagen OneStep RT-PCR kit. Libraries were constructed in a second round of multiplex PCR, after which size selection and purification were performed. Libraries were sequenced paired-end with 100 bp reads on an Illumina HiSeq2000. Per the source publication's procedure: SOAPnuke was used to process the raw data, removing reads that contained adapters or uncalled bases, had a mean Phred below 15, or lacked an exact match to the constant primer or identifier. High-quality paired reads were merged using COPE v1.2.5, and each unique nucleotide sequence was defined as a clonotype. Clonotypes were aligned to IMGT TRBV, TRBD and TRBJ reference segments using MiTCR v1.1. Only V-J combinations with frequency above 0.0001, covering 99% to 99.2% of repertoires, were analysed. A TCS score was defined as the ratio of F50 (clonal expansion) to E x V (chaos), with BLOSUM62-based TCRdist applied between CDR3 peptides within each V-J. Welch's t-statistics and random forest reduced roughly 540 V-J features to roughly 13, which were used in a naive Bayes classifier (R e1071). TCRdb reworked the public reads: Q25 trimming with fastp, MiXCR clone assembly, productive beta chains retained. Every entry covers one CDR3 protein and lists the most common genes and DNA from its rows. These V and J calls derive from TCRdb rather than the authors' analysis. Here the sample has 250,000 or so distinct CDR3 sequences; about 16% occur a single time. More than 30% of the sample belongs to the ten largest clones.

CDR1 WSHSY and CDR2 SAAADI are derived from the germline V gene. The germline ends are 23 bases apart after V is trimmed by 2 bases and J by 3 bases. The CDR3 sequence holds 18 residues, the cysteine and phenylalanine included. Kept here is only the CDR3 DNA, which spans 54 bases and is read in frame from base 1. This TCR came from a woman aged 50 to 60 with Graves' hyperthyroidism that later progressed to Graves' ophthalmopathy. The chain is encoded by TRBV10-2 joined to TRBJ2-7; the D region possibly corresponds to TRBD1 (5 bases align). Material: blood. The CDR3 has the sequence CASSEEWTRKGYSYEQYF. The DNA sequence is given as TGCGCCAGCAGTGAGGAGTGGACAAGAAAAGGGTATAGCTACGAGCAGTACTTC.